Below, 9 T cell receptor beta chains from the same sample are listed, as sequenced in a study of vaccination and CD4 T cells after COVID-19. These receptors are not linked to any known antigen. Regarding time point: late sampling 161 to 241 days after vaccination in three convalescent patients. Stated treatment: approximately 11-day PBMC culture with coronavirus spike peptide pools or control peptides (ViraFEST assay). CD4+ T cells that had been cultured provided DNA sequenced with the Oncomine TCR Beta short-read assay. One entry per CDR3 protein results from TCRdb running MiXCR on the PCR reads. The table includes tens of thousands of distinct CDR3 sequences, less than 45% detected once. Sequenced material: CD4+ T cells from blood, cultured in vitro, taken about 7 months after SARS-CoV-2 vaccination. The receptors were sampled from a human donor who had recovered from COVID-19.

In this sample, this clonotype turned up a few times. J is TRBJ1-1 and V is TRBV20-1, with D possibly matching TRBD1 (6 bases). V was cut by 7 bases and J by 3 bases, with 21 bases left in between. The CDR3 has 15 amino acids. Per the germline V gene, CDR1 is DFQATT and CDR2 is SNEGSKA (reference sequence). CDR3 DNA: TGCAGTGTTAGGGACCAGTGGGGGCGCGACACTGAAGCTTTCTTT. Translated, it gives CSVRDQWGRDTEAFF.

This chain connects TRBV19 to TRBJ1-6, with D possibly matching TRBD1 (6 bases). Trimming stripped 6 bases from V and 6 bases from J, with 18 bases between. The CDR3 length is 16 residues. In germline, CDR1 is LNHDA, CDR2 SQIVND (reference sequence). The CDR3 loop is CASSRRGQQGNSPLHF. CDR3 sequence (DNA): TGTGCCAGTAGCCGAAGGGGCCAACAGGGTAATTCACCCCTCCACTTT.

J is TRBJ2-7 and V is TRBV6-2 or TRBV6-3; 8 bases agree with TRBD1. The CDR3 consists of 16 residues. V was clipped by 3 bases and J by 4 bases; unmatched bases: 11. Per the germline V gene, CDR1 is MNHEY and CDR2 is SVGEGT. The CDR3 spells CASSYGFRGQGYEQYF. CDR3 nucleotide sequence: TGTGCCAGCAGTTATGGCTTCCGCGGACAGGGTTACGAGCAGTACTTC.

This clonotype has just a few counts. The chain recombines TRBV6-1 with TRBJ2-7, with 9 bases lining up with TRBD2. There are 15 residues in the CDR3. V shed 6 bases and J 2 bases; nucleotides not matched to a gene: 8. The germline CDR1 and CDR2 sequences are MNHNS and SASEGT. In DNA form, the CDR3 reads TGTGCCAGCAGACCGACTAGCGGAGCAGCCTACGAGCAGTACTTC. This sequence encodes CASRPTSGAAYEQYF.

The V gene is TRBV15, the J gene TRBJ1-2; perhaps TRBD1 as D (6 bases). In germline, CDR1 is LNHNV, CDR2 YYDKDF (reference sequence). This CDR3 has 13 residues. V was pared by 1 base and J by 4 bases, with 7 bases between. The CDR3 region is CATSRGRGYGYTF. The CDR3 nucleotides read TGTGCCACCAGCAGAGGCAGGGGCTATGGCTACACCTTC.

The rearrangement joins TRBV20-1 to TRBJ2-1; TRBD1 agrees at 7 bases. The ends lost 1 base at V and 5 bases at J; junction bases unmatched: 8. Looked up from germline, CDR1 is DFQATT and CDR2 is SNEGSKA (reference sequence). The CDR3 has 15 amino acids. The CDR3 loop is CSARATGKIHNEQFF. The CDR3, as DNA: TGCAGTGCTAGAGCGACAGGGAAAATCCACAATGAGCAGTTCTTC.

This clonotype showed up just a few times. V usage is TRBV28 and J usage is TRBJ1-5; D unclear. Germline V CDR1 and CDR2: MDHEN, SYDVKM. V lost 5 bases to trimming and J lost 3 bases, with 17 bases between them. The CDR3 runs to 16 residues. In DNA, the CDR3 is TGTGCCAGCAGTCCCCAAGGGAGGGCTGTCAATCAGCCCCAGCATTTT. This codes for CASSPQGRAVNQPQHF.

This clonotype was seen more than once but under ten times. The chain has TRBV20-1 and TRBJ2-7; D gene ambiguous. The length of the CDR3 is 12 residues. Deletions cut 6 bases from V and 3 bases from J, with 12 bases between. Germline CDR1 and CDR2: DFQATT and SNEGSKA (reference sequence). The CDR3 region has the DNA TGCAGTGCCCCCGGACGGTTCTACGAGCAGTACTTC. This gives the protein CSAPGRFYEQYF.

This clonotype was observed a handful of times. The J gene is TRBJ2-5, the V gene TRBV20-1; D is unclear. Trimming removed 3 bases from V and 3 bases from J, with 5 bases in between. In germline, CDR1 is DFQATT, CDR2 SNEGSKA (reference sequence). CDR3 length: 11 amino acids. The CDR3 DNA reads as TGCAGTGCTAGTGAAGAAGAGACCCAGTACTTC. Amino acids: CSASEEETQYF.